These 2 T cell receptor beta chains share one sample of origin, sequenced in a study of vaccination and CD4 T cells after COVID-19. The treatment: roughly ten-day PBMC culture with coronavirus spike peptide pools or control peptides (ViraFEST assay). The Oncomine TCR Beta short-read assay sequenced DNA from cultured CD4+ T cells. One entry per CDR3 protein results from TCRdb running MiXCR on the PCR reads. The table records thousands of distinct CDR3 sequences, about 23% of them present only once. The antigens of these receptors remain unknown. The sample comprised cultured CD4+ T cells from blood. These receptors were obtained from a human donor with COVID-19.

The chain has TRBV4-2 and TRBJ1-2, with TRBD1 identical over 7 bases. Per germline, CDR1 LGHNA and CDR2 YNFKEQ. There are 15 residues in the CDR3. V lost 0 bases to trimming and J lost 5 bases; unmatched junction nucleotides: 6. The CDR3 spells CASSQDAGTVYGYTF. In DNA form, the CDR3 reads TGTGCCAGCAGCCAAGATGCCGGGACAGTATATGGCTACACCTTC.

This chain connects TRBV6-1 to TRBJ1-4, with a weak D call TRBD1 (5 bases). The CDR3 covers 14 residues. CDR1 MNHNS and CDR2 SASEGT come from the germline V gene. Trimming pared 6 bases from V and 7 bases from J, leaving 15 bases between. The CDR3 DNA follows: TGTGCCAGCAGCTTCGACTGGGGGAGTGAAAAACTGTTTTTT. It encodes CASSFDWGSEKLFF.